Listed below are T cell receptor beta chains from one sample, sequenced in a study of blood T cell repertoires in COVID-19. Sequencing was performed with immunoSEQ multiplex PCR; in TCRdb, only in-frame clones are kept and a portion is missing. The sample holds more than 90,000 clones, around 90% seen once. Sequences were obtained from peripheral blood. The source is a human donor in a cohort sampled during active COVID-19. The CDR3 runs from the conserved cysteine through the conserved F or W. The D gene is left open where the match is weak. Size is omitted from some rows. Given values are once, few, many or a class for expanded clones.

clone size,J gene,V gene,D gene,CDR3 DNA,CDR3 protein
NA,TRBJ2-3,TRBV7-2,NA,TGTGCCAGCAGCTTCTCGGGACTTAGCACAGATACGCAGTATTTT,CASSFSGLSTDTQYF
NA,TRBJ1-1,TRBV14,TRBD1,TGTGCCAGCAGCCAGTCGCCGGGACAGCACAAAGCTTTCTTT,CASSQSPGQHKAFF
NA,TRBJ1-2,TRBV5-1,NA,TGCGCCAGCAGCCGACAGGAAAACTATGGCTACACCTTC,CASSRQENYGYTF
once,TRBJ1-2,TRBV30,NA,TGTGCCTGGAGCCCCCAAACTAACTATGGCTACACCTTC,CAWSPQTNYGYTF
once,TRBJ2-7,TRBV5-6,TRBD1,TGTGCCAGCAGCCGTGGACAGGACTACGAGCAGTACTTC,CASSRGQDYEQYF
NA,TRBJ2-6,TRBV11-2,TRBD2,TGTGCCAGCAGGCGGGGGGCTGAATTCTCTGGGGCCAACGTCCTGACTTTC,CASRRGAEFSGANVLTF
few,TRBJ1-2,TRBV27,NA,TGTGCCAGCAGTTTATATATAGGGGGGGATGGCTACACCTTC,CASSLYIGGDGYTF
NA,TRBJ1-2,TRBV25-1,NA,TGTGCCAGCAGGGCTGGCGGGGGCGTAAGCTACACCTTC,CASRAGGGVSYTF
once,TRBJ1-5,TRBV20-1,NA,TGCAGTGCTAGTGCCGGAACCACGGCCAGGATCCAACCCCAGCATTTT,CSASAGTTARIQPQHF
NA,TRBJ2-7,TRBV29-1,TRBD1,TGCAGCGTCCGCCGACAGGGTATTTCGAGCGAGCAGTACTTC,CSVRRQGISSEQYF
NA,TRBJ2-1,TRBV19,TRBD2,TGTGCCAGTAGTATAGCTTGGAGGGGACTAGCGGGGGGCCTTTTCTACAATGAGCAGTTCTTC,CASSIAWRGLAGGLFYNEQFF
NA,TRBJ1-6,TRBV4-2,NA,TGTGCCAGCAGCCAGAACCCGACAGTGAATAATTCACCCCTCCACTTT,CASSQNPTVNNSPLHF
NA,TRBJ2-7,TRBV14,NA,TGTGCCAGCAGCCAGCAAATTAGTTGGGGTGAGGGCTACGAGCAGTACTTC,CASSQQISWGEGYEQYF
NA,TRBJ2-1,TRBV27,NA,TGTGCCAGCAGTTCCGACCCGCTAGCGAACGACAATGAGCAGTTCTTC,CASSSDPLANDNEQFF
NA,TRBJ2-3,TRBV18,NA,TGTGCCAGCTCACCTTCCGGGAGCATGGGAGATACGCAGTATTTT,CASSPSGSMGDTQYF
NA,TRBJ2-2,TRBV2,TRBD1,TGTGCCAGCAGCACGACAGGGCGTAACACCGGGGAGCTGTTTTTT,CASSTTGRNTGELFF
few,TRBJ2-2,TRBV9,NA,TGTGCCAGCAGCGTACGGGGTCAGTCGACCGGGGAGCTGTTTTTT,CASSVRGQSTGELFF
NA,TRBJ1-1,TRBV6-5,NA,TGTGCCAGCAGGAGGGACATCTTAGAAGCTTTCTTT,CASRRDILEAFF
NA,TRBJ1-1,TRBV3-1/TRBV3-2,NA,TGTGCCAGCAGCCAAGGACGGGGGAACACTGAAGCTTTCTTT,CASSQGRGNTEAFF
NA,TRBJ1-5,TRBV19,NA,TGTGCCAGTAGTATAGAAGGTAGGGGTCCTCAGCCCCAGCATTTT,CASSIEGRGPQPQHF
once,TRBJ2-7,TRBV4-1,TRBD2,TGCGCCAGCAGCCAAGATCAGTCGTCTAGCGGGAGTAGGTACTTC,CASSQDQSSSGSRYF
NA,TRBJ2-2,TRBV10-1,NA,TGCGCCAGCAGTGAGGCGGACACCGGGGAGCTGTTTTTT,CASSEADTGELFF
NA,TRBJ2-7,TRBV25-1,NA,TGTGCCAGCAGTGACCAGGGCCGGAGCCCATACTACGAGCAGTACTTC,CASSDQGRSPYYEQYF
NA,TRBJ1-5,TRBV5-1,NA,TGCGCCAGCAGCTTGTATTACACAGGCGGCAATCAGCCCCAGCATTTT,CASSLYYTGGNQPQHF
NA,TRBJ1-1,TRBV19,NA,TGTGCCAGTAGATTGGCGGCCGAAGCTTTCTTT,CASRLAAEAFF
NA,TRBJ2-6,TRBV7-6,NA,TGTGCCAGCAGCCCCAGACTCCTCTCTGGGGCCAACGTCCTGACTTTC,CASSPRLLSGANVLTF
NA,TRBJ1-6,TRBV28,NA,TGTGCCAGCAGTTTGCAGGGGAATAATTCACCCCTCCACTTT,CASSLQGNNSPLHF
NA,TRBJ1-6,TRBV7-6,NA,TGTGCCAGCTCCGTAGCCGGGACATTGAATTCACCCCTCCACTTT,CASSVAGTLNSPLHF
NA,TRBJ2-7,TRBV7-9,TRBD1,TGTGCCAGCAGCCCGAGGACAGGGGCGTCCTACGAGCAGTACTTC,CASSPRTGASYEQYF
NA,TRBJ1-1,TRBV18,NA,TGTGCCAGCTCACCTCAGGGCCTGAACACTGAAGCTTTCTTT,CASSPQGLNTEAFF
NA,TRBJ1-6,TRBV19,NA,TGTGCCAGTAGTTCTCCTCTGACAGCCAGCTCCTATAATTCACCCCTCCACTTT,CASSSPLTASSYNSPLHF
NA,TRBJ2-7,TRBV5-1,TRBD2,TGCGCCAGCAGCCTAAACCCAAGACTAGCGGGAGTCTACGAGCAGTACTTC,CASSLNPRLAGVYEQYF
NA,TRBJ1-5,TRBV6-5,NA,TGTGCCAGCAGCGGACAGTTAAGCAATCAGCCCCAGCATTTT,CASSGQLSNQPQHF
NA,TRBJ2-5,TRBV5-1,NA,TGCGCCAGCAGCGGGGGCAGACGATTCCAAGAGACCCAGTACTTC,CASSGGRRFQETQYF
NA,TRBJ1-6,TRBV5-5,TRBD1,TGTGCCAGCAGCTTTACTGCCGGGACAGGAAATTCACCCCTCCACTTT,CASSFTAGTGNSPLHF
NA,TRBJ1-2,TRBV6-5,NA,TGTGCCAGCAGGGAGGGTATGTACTATGGCTACACCTTC,CASREGMYYGYTF
once,TRBJ2-7,TRBV6-4,TRBD1,TGTGCCAGCAGTGCGACAGGGGAGTCCTACGAGCAGTACTTC,CASSATGESYEQYF
once,TRBJ2-2,TRBV24-1,NA,TGTGCCACCAGTGATGCGACAGGAAGACTGAACACCGGGGAGCTGTTTTTT,CATSDATGRLNTGELFF
NA,TRBJ1-1,TRBV3-1/TRBV3-2,NA,TGTGCCAGCAGCCACGGCAGGGTAACTGAAGCTTTCTTT,CASSHGRVTEAFF
NA,TRBJ2-1,TRBV5-1,TRBD2,TGCGCCAGCAGCAAAGGACTAGCGCGGGGGAATGAGCAGTTCTTC,CASSKGLARGNEQFF
NA,TRBJ1-4,TRBV5-4,TRBD1,TGTGCCAGCAGCTCTAACAGGGGGTTGGATGAAAAACTGTTTTTT,CASSSNRGLDEKLFF